This T cell receptor (beta chain) was identified in a study of Tregs in tolerant kidney transplant recipients (dated by TCRdb to between 2018 and 2021). Some background on the complete study: Before combined kidney and bone marrow transplantation, this study identified donor-specific regulatory T cells using TCRbeta sequencing and then followed those same cells after transplant. TCRbeta repertoire sequencing was used in a few healthy controls to compare several methods for expanding Tregs specific for an allogeneic donor.

To note about this clone: No cognate antigen has been identified for it. No much larger clone exists at a distance of one base, and base qualities are not known.

Overall study results and their limits: Expanding Tregs with activated donor B cells appeared to identify the most biologically relevant and donor-specific TCRbeta repertoire. Biological reproducibility was not directly addressed, though technical replication error appeared minimal. Because only a small number of patients were included, the study had limitations, and the results will need to be validated in larger populations as well as under other immunosuppression protocols.

Unstimulated Tregs (CD4+CD25+CD127-), CD4+ non-Tregs (CD4+CD25-), CD4 and CD8 cells were FACS-sorted from thawed PBMCs. Healthy control blood came either as purchased buffy coats or from healthy volunteers. Healthy control blood was processed to PBMCs by Ficoll density gradient and cryopreserved, and patient PBMCs were collected before and after transplant. A distance of 14 bases separates the germline ends of V and J, which lose 0 bases and 5 bases respectively. The CDR3 contains 15 residues, cysteine and phenylalanine counted. This entry keeps only the CDR3 DNA: 45 bases, framed from base 1. The CDR1 and CDR2 encoded by the germline V gene are SGDLS and YYNGEE. For TCRbeta CDR3 sequencing, genomic DNA was extracted from sorted cells using the QIAGEN DNeasy Blood and Tissue Kit. Through immunoSEQ, high-throughput TCRbeta CDR3 sequencing was done commercially, including PCR amplification with internal controls and bias correction. As for the authors' bioinformatics: Unique productive TCRbeta sequences were defined by CDR3 nucleotide sequence when primers matched and otherwise by CDR3 amino acid sequence together with Vbeta and Jbeta genes. To correct sorting error, sequences shared between sorted populations at a frequency ratio of 2:1 or less were removed; the rest were assigned to the higher population. A sequence counted as donor-reactive if, in CFSE-low cells, the sequence had a frequency of at least 0.01% and was expanded at least 5-fold compared with unstimulated cells. Jensen-Shannon divergence, calculated on the top 100 TCRbeta sequences ranked by frequency, was used to quantify repertoire divergence. When a sample had multiple sequencing runs, each run was corrected for sorting error separately and the runs were then pooled. TCRdb took this table from immuneACCESS and kept in-frame rearrangements with V and J called. Such tables lack part of the clones; where checked against another copy, unresolved V genes explain under half of the gap, and the rest is unexplained. V and J calls and clone size are given by that table; D and trimming were obtained from the DNA. The sample includes about 88,000 clones, with about 92% observed a single time. The ten largest make up over 4% of the sample.

Sequenced input: CD8+ T cells from blood. This clonotype was sampled from a human donor in good health. Recombination joined TRBV9 with TRBJ2-5, and the D gene may be TRBD1, 6 bases matching. The nucleotide sequence reads TGTGCCAGCAGCGTAGTGGGGGCGTGGAGGGAGACCCAGTACTTC. Translation gives CASSVVGAWRETQYF.